The sequence of this T cell receptor beta chain was determined in a study of OX40 agonist ivuxolimab in advanced cancers. For the study at large: Prior therapy, whether anti-PD-1, anti-PD-L1 or anti-CTLA-4, was allowed, and 30% to 40% had some.

Details on this clone: Its antigen is unknown.

The CDR3 runs to 14 residues. Germline-derived CDR1 and CDR2 are SGHNT and YYREEE (reference sequence). The V gene lost 3 bases and the J gene lost 2 bases, with 11 bases spanning the gap. Findings and limits, study-wide: Expanded clones tended on average to be more numerous among CD8+ T cells than CD4+.

Autoimmune disease history or systemic immunosuppression disqualified patients. Assay used: immunoSEQ multiplex PCR; TCRdb lists only in-frame clones, some missing. The sample shows about 53,000 clones, nearly 90% of them seen only once. This sequence joins TRBV5-4 and TRBJ2-5; D unresolved. Source: CD4+ or CD8+ T cells sorted from blood, taken in a trial of the OX40 agonist ivuxolimab. The sequence was obtained from an adult with an advanced solid tumor such as melanoma, head and neck, liver or kidney cancer. For the CDR3, the DNA is TGTGCCAGCAGCTCCCCGGCAGGACAAGAGACCCAGTACTTC. Translated, it gives CASSSPAGQETQYF.